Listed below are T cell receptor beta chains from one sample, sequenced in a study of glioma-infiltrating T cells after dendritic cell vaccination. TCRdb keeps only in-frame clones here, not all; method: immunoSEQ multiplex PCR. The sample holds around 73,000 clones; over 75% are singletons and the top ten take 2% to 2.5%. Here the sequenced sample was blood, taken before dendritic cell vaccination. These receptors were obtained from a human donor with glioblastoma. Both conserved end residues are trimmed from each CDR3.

ATSRNRGITEAF,TRBV15,TRBJ1-1
ASSGGRDRDGRGYT,TRBV5-8,TRBJ1-2
ASSLGQGTEAF,TRBV7-9,TRBJ1-1
ASSETLGVSYGYT,TRBV6-1,TRBJ1-2
ASSLVAGGLYGYT,TRBV5-1,TRBJ1-2
SVASRMGTDTQY,TRBV29-1,TRBJ2-3
ASSLVETATNEKLF,TRBV5-6,TRBJ1-4
ASSQTDTLTYEQY,TRBV5-6,TRBJ2-7
ASSLAGGWAPNQPQH,TRBV5-6,TRBJ1-5
ASIGQGFSGELF,TRBV19,TRBJ2-2
ASSIQDRPSNYGYT,TRBV19,TRBJ1-2
ASSEGGGSQPQH,TRBV6-1,TRBJ1-5
ASSRAGNYGYT,TRBV2,TRBJ1-2
ASSAGTNTGELF,TRBV7-9,TRBJ2-2
ASSRGGRDNEQF,TRBV4-1,TRBJ2-1
ASSPNLLQGNYGYT,TRBV18,TRBJ1-2
ASSPSSPGPNTEAF,TRBV18,TRBJ1-1
ASSVDRVYGYT,TRBV2,TRBJ1-2
ASSPSQVSNQPQH,TRBV18,TRBJ1-5
ASSLTSFYNEQF,TRBV5-6,TRBJ2-1
ASKRDPTPSGELF,TRBV6-4,TRBJ2-2
ASSMGGNQPQH,TRBV19,TRBJ1-5
ASRTGVWAGELF,TRBV2,TRBJ2-2
ASSGRGRNTGELF,TRBV2,TRBJ2-2
ASSEARTGAPRQPQH,TRBV2,TRBJ1-5
ASSLRGLAKSSYEQY,TRBV7-9,TRBJ2-7
ASSFSARSANEQF,TRBV5-1,TRBJ2-1
ASSLGTGNEKLF,TRBV5-1,TRBJ1-4
ASSRGTGGSRWSYEQY,TRBV19,TRBJ2-7
ASTALYRALSDTQY,TRBV18,TRBJ2-3
ASSLQGTDTQY,TRBV5-1,TRBJ2-3
AIPRGSSTDTQY,TRBV2,TRBJ2-3
ASSLFANSYEQY,TRBV5-1,TRBJ2-7
ASSSRTGQYNEQF,TRBV7-2,TRBJ2-1
ASSATGGLATNEKLF,TRBV25-1,TRBJ1-4
ASIYAGGNTEAF,TRBV2,TRBJ1-1
ASSFFTDRGYT,TRBV27,TRBJ1-2
ASSGGGITLH,TRBV6-5,TRBJ1-6
ASTRSTGGFEAF,TRBV2,TRBJ1-1
ASSRGLVYNEQF,TRBV5-1,TRBJ2-1
AIAPEPNTEAF,TRBV19,TRBJ1-1
ASSASGEFSYEQY,TRBV2,TRBJ2-7
ASSSPGKSRGYT,TRBV5-5,TRBJ1-2
ASSPDFSNQPQH,TRBV7-8,TRBJ1-5
ASSPAPGGEGTEAF,TRBV5-1,TRBJ1-1
ASSESGGLNQPQH,TRBV2,TRBJ1-5
ATLRAVSSNEQF,TRBV6-5,TRBJ2-1
ASSALGRDYEQY,TRBV4-1,TRBJ2-7
ASSTRIGTNQPQH,TRBV4-1,TRBJ1-5
ASRDRDPDTQY,TRBV7-8,TRBJ2-3
ASSQEGQGIQPQH,TRBV4-2,TRBJ1-5
ATSRDKMGGSQPQH,TRBV15,TRBJ1-5
ASSVGLAGGGGEQF,TRBV9,TRBJ2-1
ASSGGGRGLGYT,TRBV5-4,TRBJ1-2